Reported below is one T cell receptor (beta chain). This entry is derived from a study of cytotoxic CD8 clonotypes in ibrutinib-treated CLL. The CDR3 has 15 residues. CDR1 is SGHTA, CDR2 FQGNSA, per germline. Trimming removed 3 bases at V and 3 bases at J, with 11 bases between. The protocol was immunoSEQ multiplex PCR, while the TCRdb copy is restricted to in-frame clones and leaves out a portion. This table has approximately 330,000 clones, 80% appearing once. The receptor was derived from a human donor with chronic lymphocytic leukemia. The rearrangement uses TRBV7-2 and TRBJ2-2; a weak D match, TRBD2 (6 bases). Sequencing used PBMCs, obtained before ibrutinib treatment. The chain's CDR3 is CASSLGGTYTGELFF. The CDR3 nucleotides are TGTGCCAGCAGCTTGGGCGGGACCTACACCGGGGAGCTGTTTTTT.